The 8 T cell receptor beta chains in this list originate from one sample, sequenced in a study of blood T cell repertoires in COVID-19. Produced via immunoSEQ multiplex PCR; TCRdb's table is partial and in-frame only. The sample has about 280,000 clones, 70% to 90% seen once. The material sequenced was peripheral blood. These receptors all come from a woman between 70 and 85 years old with acute or convalescent COVID-19.

In its sample, this clone was seen once. The chain is built from TRBV6-5 and TRBJ2-7; 7 nucleotides match TRBD1. This CDR3 is built from 14 residues. The J segment lost 3 bases and the V segment lost 5 bases, leaving 7 bases of the junction unmatched. Germline V lookup: CDR1 MNHEY, CDR2 SVGAGI. CDR3 residues: CASSPRTGHYEQYF. As DNA, the CDR3 is TGTGCCAGCAGTCCTCGGACAGGCCACTACGAGCAGTACTTC.

The rearrangement joins TRBV5-6 to TRBJ1-1; D unclear. The CDR3 sequence is 15 residues long. V lost 0 bases and J 4 bases, leaving 13 bases between the germline ends. The germline V gene has CDR1 SGHDT and CDR2 YYEEEE. CDR3 region: CASSLVVTRATEAFF. In DNA form, the CDR3 reads TGTGCCAGCAGCTTGGTCGTTACGCGGGCCACTGAAGCTTTCTTT.

This chain connects TRBV10-3 to TRBJ1-1; 9 nucleotides align to TRBD1. The V gene's germline CDR1 is ENHRY and CDR2 SYGVKD. The CDR3 totals 13 residues. J was trimmed by 4 bases and V by 6 bases; bases with no gene match: 3. The CDR3 bases are TGTGCCATCAGAGGGACAGGGCCCACTGAAGCTTTCTTT. Translation gives CAIRGTGPTEAFF.

This clone occurred once. The rearrangement uses TRBV5-1 and TRBJ1-2, with 8 positions matching TRBD1. The ends lost 0 bases at V and 7 bases at J; junction bases unmatched: 2. From germline, CDR1 is SGHRS and CDR2 YFSETQ. The CDR3 sequence is 13 residues long. CDR3 protein: CASSLATGGGYTF. CDR3 bases: TGCGCCAGCAGCTTGGCCACAGGGGGTGGCTACACCTTC.

The chain carries TRBV10-3 and TRBJ1-5, with unresolved D. Deletions cut 6 bases from V and 2 bases from J, with 11 bases between. The germline CDR1 and CDR2 sequences are ENHRY and SYGVKD. The CDR3 extends over 14 amino acids. CDR3 in amino acids: CAISPGRRNQPQHF. The CDR3 coding sequence is TGTGCCATCAGCCCCGGGAGGCGCAATCAGCCCCAGCATTTT.

This chain connects TRBV6-4 to TRBJ1-1; D perhaps matches TRBD1 (5 bases). The V and J ends lost 2 bases and 7 bases respectively, with 11 bases between them. CDR3 size: 13 residues. CDR1 is MRHNA and CDR2 is SNTAGT in the germline V gene. In nucleotides, the CDR3 is TGTGCCAGCAGTGACCGGTGGGGGGTTGAAGCTTTCTTT. Its protein product is CASSDRWGVEAFF.

The rearrangement links TRBV19 to TRBJ2-3; D not certain. Germline V gives CDR1 LNHDA, CDR2 SQIVND (reference sequence). This CDR3 region has 13 residues. Trimming removed 6 bases at V and 8 bases at J, with 15 bases between. Here the CDR3 DNA reads TGTGCCAGTAGCCTTTTCGGAGAGGTTACGCAGTATTTT. Residues: CASSLFGEVTQYF.

V is TRBV6-6 and J is TRBJ1-1; no clear D gene. V was clipped by 2 bases and J by 4 bases, with 8 bases between them. The V gene's germline CDR1 is MNHNY and CDR2 SVGAGI (reference sequence). There are 13 residues in the CDR3. The CDR3 nucleotides are TGTGCCAGCAGTTACACCTATGCCACTGAAGCTTTCTTT. Amino acid sequence: CASSYTYATEAFF.